This TCR beta chain derives from a study of OX40 agonist ivuxolimab in advanced cancers. Study information: At doses from 0.01 to 10 mg/kg, patients were given intravenous ivuxolimab every 2 weeks.

Sequenced by immunoSEQ multiplex PCR; TCRdb stores in-frame clones only, minus some. This table has about 110,000 clones, roughly nine tenths appearing once. Findings of the study overall: Partly responding patients at 0.1-3.0 mg/kg showed some of the smallest clonal expansion.

Regarding this clone: Antigen specificity is unknown.

The sample consisted of CD4+ or CD8+ T cells sorted from blood, taken in a trial of the OX40 agonist ivuxolimab. The clonotype comes from an adult with an advanced solid tumor such as melanoma, head and neck, liver or kidney cancer.

In DNA form, the CDR3 reads TGTGCCAGCAGCTTATTTTTGGTAAAACAGAGAACTAGCACAGATACGCAGTATTTT. Translating it yields CASSLFLVKQRTSTDTQYF. The rearrangement links TRBV7-9 to TRBJ2-3, with D unclear. The length of the CDR3 is 19 residues. The V gene's germline CDR1 is SEHNR and CDR2 FQNEAQ (reference sequence). Trimming cost V 2 bases and J 0 bases, with 21 bases left between them.